This TCR beta chain was obtained from a study of T-cell memory formation after mild COVID-19. Findings and limits, study-wide: Pre-infection memory already had some responding clones, implying cross-reactive memory joined. A second wave expanding day 15 to 37 was CD4+-biased; contracting clones were balanced.

TCRdb passed the 5' RACE reads through MiXCR, listing each CDR3 protein once. The sample includes approximately 200,000 distinct CDR3 sequences, 16% of them seen just once. The sample holds a few counts of this clonotype. Its antigen is undetermined. This clonotype originated in an adult woman who had mild COVID-19 (a few samples of this study predate the infection). Cell type and time point are not known. Sequenced sample: PBMCs or a T cell subset sorted from them (not recorded which).

The CDR3 DNA sequence: TGTGCCACCAGTGACTCCGCAGCGTCAGGGCAGTTCTTC. Its translation: CATSDSAASGQFF. The chain recombines TRBV24-1 with TRBJ2-1; no clear D. The V gene's germline CDR1 is KGHDR and CDR2 SFDVKD. CDR3 length: 13 residues. The V end was cut by 4 bases, the J end by 12 bases, with 15 bases between.